This paragraph covers one TCR beta chain sequence. Its target is unknown. This entry is derived from a study of T-cell reconstitution after alpha-beta-depleted transplantation in children. This CDR3 is 19 amino acids long. Losses at the gene ends were 7 bases for V and 0 bases for J; bases not matched to a gene: 17. Germline V gives CDR1 MNHNS, CDR2 SASEGT. The study's findings and limits: Elevated TCRbeta diversity at day 60 was traced, in some patients, to surviving recipient T cells and thymic progenitors. Two months or so post-transplant, alpha-beta T cells reportedly derived from several hundred expanded graft clones. T-cell counts and diversity were attributed mostly to newly produced T cells one year after transplant.

The TCRbeta library was prepared with unique molecular identifiers. TCRdb re-derived calls from the PCR reads in MiXCR, one entry per CDR3 protein. The profile covers 600,000 to 800,000 distinct CDR3 sequences, with 10% to 15% appearing a single time and around 0.76% taken by the ten largest. The genes are TRBV6-1 and TRBJ2-3; 9 bases are a match to TRBD2. This sequence originates from a girl aged 2 to 10 with congenital amegakaryocytic thrombocytopenia, due to receive a stem cell transplant. The material was PBMCs, obtained before TCRalphabeta/CD19-depleted stem cell transplant. The CDR3 loop is CASTSMITGTSTSTDTQYF. The CDR3 region has the DNA TGTGCCAGCACATCCATGATAACCGGGACTAGCACTAGCACAGATACGCAGTATTTT.